The 14 T cell receptor beta chains in this list originate from one sample, sequenced in a study of cytomegalovirus exposure and HLA in healthy donors. Sequenced by immunoSEQ multiplex PCR; TCRdb stores in-frame clones only, minus some. The table has approximately 110,000 clones, around 94% seen once. The sequenced sample consisted of PBMCs. All receptors come from a woman aged 18-29 years in good health and CMV-seronegative.

The chain employs TRBV5-1 and TRBJ2-2; the match to TRBD2 covers 10 bases. V lost 1 base and J lost 3; bases outside the gene matches: 9. The CDR3 covers 18 residues. Germline-derived CDR1 and CDR2 are SGHRS and YFSETQ. The CDR3 DNA follows: TGCGCCAGCAGCTTGAATAGTAGGCTAGCGGGAGACACCGGGGAGCTGTTTTTT. Its protein product is CASSLNSRLAGDTGELFF.

This clone appeared a single time. The J gene is TRBJ2-7, the V gene TRBV4-1, with TRBD2 identical over 7 bases. This CDR3 contains 18 residues. With 2 bases clipped from V and 1 base from J, the junction kept 14 bases outside the gene matches. The germline CDR1 and CDR2 sequences are MGHRA and YSYEKL. The CDR3 bases are TGCGCCAGCAGCCAATCGGACGGCGCGGGAGAGTTTTCCTACGAGCAGTACTTC. Translating gives CASSQSDGAGEFSYEQYF.

The CDR3 protein is CASSGQNTEAFF. In DNA form, the CDR3 reads TGTGCCAGCAGTGGACAGAACACTGAAGCTTTCTTT. V and J are TRBV2 and TRBJ1-1, with unresolved D. V was trimmed by 4 bases and J by 1 base, leaving 4 bases between them. Germline CDR1 SNHLY, CDR2 FYNNEI. CDR3 length: 12 amino acids. Based on the CDR3 plus reference TRBV2 and TRBJ1-1, the full variable domain is EPEVTQTPSHQVTQMGQEVILRCVPISNHLYFYWYRQILGQKVEFLVSFYNNEISEKSEIFDDQFSVERPDGSNFTLKIRSTKLEDSAMYFCASSGQNTEAFFGQGTRLTVV.

This chain's CDR3 is CASSFFGRGNTGELFF. The CDR3 region has the DNA TGTGCCAGCAGCTTCTTTGGCAGGGGGAACACCGGGGAGCTGTTTTTT. V gene TRBV7-9 combines with J gene TRBJ2-2, with D tentatively TRBD1 (6 bases). Germline-derived CDR1 and CDR2 are SEHNR and FQNEAQ (reference sequence). CDR3 length: 16 amino acids. Trimming removed 3 bases at V and 1 base at J, with 12 bases between.

The chain is built from TRBV7-6 and TRBJ2-7, with D tentatively TRBD2 (6 bases). Germline V gene lookup returns CDR1 SGHVS and CDR2 FNYEAQ. The V gene lost 8 bases and the J gene lost 2 bases, with 19 bases spanning the gap. This CDR3 has 15 residues. The CDR3: CASQLSGDGPYEQYF. CDR3 coding DNA: TGTGCCAGCCAGCTTTCGGGAGACGGGCCCTACGAGCAGTACTTC.

This rearrangement joins TRBV7-2 to TRBJ2-3; 7 positions match TRBD2. Germline-derived CDR1 and CDR2 are SGHTA and FQGNSA. With 2 bases clipped from V and 4 bases from J, the junction kept 6 bases outside the gene matches. This CDR3 contains 15 residues. The DNA of the CDR3 is TGTGCCAGCAGCTTATTTGCGGGAGCCCCAGATACGCAGTATTTT. Translating it yields CASSLFAGAPDTQYF.

V usage is TRBV5-1 and J usage is TRBJ2-1; the match to TRBD2 covers 10 bases. V shed 0 bases, J shed 9 bases, and the junction held 9 bases outside the gene matches. There are 16 residues in the CDR3. Germline-derived CDR1 and CDR2 are SGHRS and YFSETQ. CDR3 in DNA: TGCGCCAGCAGCTTGGTCGCTAGCGGGAGAGAGAGTGAGCAGTTCTTC. It translates to CASSLVASGRESEQFF.

The rearrangement links TRBV20-1 to TRBJ2-7; no reliable D call. This CDR3 spans 11 amino acids. V dropped 3 bases and J dropped 4 bases, with 7 bases sitting between them. Germline CDR1 and CDR2: DFQATT and SNEGSKA (reference sequence). The CDR3 nucleotides read TGCAGTGCTAGTGCCTATTACGAGCAGTACTTC. Amino acid sequence: CSASAYYEQYF.

This rearrangement joins TRBV28 to TRBJ2-1; 12 bases agree with TRBD1. V shed 6 bases, J shed 8 bases, and the junction held 2 bases outside the gene matches. This CDR3 is built from 13 residues. Germline V gene sequence: CDR1 MDHEN, CDR2 SYDVKM. The CDR3 spells CASRGQGAHEQFF. The CDR3 DNA follows: TGTGCCAGCAGGGGACAGGGGGCTCATGAGCAGTTCTTC.

The chain employs TRBV30 and TRBJ2-5; a weak D match, TRBD2 (5 bases). Trimming removed 0 bases at V and 3 bases at J, with 8 bases between. Germline V gene data show CDR1 as GTSNPN and CDR2 as SVGIG (reference sequence). The CDR3 covers 13 residues. In DNA, the CDR3 is TGTGCCTGGAGTGTGGTCGGGGAAGAGACCCAGTACTTC. Its translation: CAWSVVGEETQYF.

V and J are TRBV6-6 and TRBJ1-2; perhaps TRBD1 as D (5 bases). Trimming removed 2 bases from V and 5 bases from J, with 9 bases in between. Germline values: CDR1 MNHNY, CDR2 SVGAGI (reference sequence). CDR3 length equals 13 residues. The CDR3 DNA follows: TGTGCCAGCAGTTACGGGGCCGAATATGGCTACACCTTC. Its translation: CASSYGAEYGYTF.

This chain links TRBV7-2 with TRBJ1-2; D may be TRBD1 (6 bases). Trimming removed 5 bases from V and 4 bases from J, with 17 bases in between. The CDR3 contains 15 residues. Germline values: CDR1 SGHTA, CDR2 FQGNSA. CDR3 sequence reads: CASSPLGGGSYGYTF. The CDR3 coding sequence is TGTGCCAGCAGCCCCCTTGGGGGGGGCAGCTATGGCTACACCTTC.

The V gene is TRBV4-1, the J gene TRBJ1-1; tentatively, D is TRBD1 (5 bases). The CDR3 is 15 amino acids. CDR1 is MGHRA and CDR2 is YSYEKL in the germline V gene. Trimming cost V 4 bases and J 3 bases, with 15 bases left between them. CDR3 sequence reads: CASSPWAGRDTEAFF. CDR3 bases: TGCGCCAGCAGCCCCTGGGCAGGGAGGGACACTGAAGCTTTCTTT.

The rearrangement joins TRBV5-4 to TRBJ1-4; no reliable D call. The V and J ends lost 3 bases and 2 bases respectively, with 14 bases between them. Germline CDR1 reads SGHNT; CDR2 reads YYREEE (reference sequence). The CDR3 loop spans 16 amino acids. CDR3 coding DNA: TGTGCCAGCAGCTCGGGATTTGAGGATACTAATGAAAAACTGTTTTTT. It translates to CASSSGFEDTNEKLFF.